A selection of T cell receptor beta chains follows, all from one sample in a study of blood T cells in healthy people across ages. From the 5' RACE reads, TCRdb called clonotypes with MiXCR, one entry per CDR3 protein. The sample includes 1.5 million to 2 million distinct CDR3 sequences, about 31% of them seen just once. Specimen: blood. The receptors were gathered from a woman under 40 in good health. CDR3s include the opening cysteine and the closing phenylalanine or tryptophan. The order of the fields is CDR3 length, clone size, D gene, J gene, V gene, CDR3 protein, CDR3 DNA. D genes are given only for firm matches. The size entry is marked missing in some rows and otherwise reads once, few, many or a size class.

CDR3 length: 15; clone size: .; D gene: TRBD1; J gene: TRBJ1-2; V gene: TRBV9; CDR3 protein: CASSGWTGLSVGYTF; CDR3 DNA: TGTGCCAGCAGCGGGTGGACAGGGCTCTCTGTCGGCTACACCTTC
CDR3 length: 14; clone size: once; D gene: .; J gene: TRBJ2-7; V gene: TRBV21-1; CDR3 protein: CASSPAGAEDEQYF; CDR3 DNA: TGTGCCAGCAGCCCGGCGGGGGCGGAGGACGAGCAGTACTTC
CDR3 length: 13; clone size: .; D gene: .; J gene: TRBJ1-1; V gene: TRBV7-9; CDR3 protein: CASSLSTGRGAFF; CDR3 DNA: TGTGCCAGCAGCTTAAGTACCGGGAGAGGAGCTTTCTTT
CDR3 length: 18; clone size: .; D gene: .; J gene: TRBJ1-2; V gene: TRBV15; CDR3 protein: CATSSDHTGGGGGYGYTF; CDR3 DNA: TGTGCCACCAGCTCCGATCACACCGGAGGGGGAGGGGGCTATGGCTACACCTTC
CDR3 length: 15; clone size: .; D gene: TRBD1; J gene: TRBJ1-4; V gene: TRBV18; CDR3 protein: CASSPGEGANEKLFF; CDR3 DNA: TGTGCCAGCTCACCGGGTGAGGGGGCGAATGAAAAACTGTTTTTT
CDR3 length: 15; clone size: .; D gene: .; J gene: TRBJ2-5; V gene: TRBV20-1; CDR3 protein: CSARNRETKWETQYF; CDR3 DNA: TGCAGTGCTAGAAACAGGGAGACTAAGTGGGAGACCCAGTACTTC
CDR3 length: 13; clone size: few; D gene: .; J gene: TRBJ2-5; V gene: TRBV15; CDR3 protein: CATPGLQGETQYF; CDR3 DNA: TGTGCCACCCCGGGACTCCAGGGGGAGACCCAGTACTTC
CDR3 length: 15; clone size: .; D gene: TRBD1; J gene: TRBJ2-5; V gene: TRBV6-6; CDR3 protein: CASRPGQAIGETQYF; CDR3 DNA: TGTGCCAGCAGACCGGGACAGGCGATCGGAGAGACCCAGTACTTC
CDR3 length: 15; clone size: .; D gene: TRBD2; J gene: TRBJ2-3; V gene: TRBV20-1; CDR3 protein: CSASTGGPSTDAQYF; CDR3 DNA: TGCAGTGCATCTACGGGAGGCCCTAGCACAGATGCGCAGTATTTT
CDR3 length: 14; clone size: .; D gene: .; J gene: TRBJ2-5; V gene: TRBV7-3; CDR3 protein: CASRLRGGRETQYF; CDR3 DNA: TGTGCCAGCAGGCTAAGGGGTGGAAGAGAGACCCAGTACTTC
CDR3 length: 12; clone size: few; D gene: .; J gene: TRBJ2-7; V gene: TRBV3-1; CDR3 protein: CASSPRAREQYF; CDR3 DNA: TGTGCCAGCAGCCCCCGGGCCCGCGAGCAGTACTTC
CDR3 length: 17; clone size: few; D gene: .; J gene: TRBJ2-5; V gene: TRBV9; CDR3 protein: CASSVPPHGRDRDEQYF; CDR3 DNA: TGTGCCAGCAGCGTACCCCCCCACGGGAGAGATCGGGATGAGCAGTACTTC
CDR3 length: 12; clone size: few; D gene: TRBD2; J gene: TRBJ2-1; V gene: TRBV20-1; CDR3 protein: CSARGLAYEQFF; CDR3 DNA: TGCAGTGCTAGGGGACTAGCCTATGAGCAGTTCTTC
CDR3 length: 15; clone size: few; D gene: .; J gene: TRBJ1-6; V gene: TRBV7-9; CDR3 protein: CASSFSGGGNSPLHF; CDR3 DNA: TGTGCCAGCAGCTTTAGCGGCGGCGGGAATTCACCCCTCCACTTT
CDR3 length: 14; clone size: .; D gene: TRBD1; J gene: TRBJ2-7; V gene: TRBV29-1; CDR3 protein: CSVETHQGVDEQYF; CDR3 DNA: TGCAGCGTTGAGACACATCAGGGGGTCGACGAGCAGTACTTC
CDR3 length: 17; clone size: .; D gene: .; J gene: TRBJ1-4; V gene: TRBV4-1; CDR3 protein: CASSHYKGRAEREKLFF; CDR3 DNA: TGCGCCAGCAGCCACTATAAAGGCAGGGCGGAGCGTGAAAAACTGTTTTTT
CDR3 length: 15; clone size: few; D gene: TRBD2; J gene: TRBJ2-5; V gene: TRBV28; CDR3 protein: CAAGPSGRAKETQYF; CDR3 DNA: TGTGCCGCTGGACCGAGCGGGAGGGCCAAAGAGACCCAGTACTTC
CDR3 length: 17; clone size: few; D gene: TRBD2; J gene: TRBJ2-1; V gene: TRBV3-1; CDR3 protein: CASSQPGTSGVYGEQFF; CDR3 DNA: TGTGCCAGCAGCCAACCGGGGACTAGCGGGGTTTATGGTGAGCAGTTCTTC
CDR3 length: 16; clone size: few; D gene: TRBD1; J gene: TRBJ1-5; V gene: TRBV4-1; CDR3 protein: CASSRRQGADNQPQHF; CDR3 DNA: TGCGCCAGCAGCCGTCGACAGGGGGCGGACAATCAGCCCCAGCATTTT
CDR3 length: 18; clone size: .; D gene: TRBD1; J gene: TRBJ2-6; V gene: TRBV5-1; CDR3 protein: CASSLYTDRGGGANVLTF; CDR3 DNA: TGCGCCAGCAGCTTGTACACCGACAGGGGGGGTGGGGCCAACGTCCTGACTTTC
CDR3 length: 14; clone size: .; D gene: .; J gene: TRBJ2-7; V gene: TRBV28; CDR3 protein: CASSPPYQVKEQCF; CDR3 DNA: TGTGCCAGCAGCCCACCTTACCAGGTCAAGGAGCAGTGCTTC
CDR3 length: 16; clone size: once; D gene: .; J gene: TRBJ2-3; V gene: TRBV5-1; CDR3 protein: CASSLGNLQSTDTQYF; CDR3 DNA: TGCGCCAGCAGCTTGGGCAACTTACAAAGCACAGATACGCAGTATTTT
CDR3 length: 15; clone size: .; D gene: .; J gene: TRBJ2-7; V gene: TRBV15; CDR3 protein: CATSRDWALTYEQYF; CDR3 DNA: TGTGCCACCAGCAGAGATTGGGCTCTTACCTACGAGCAGTACTTC
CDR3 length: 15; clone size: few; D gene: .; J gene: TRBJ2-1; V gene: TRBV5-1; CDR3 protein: CASSLDGVHYNEQFF; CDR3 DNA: TGCGCCAGCAGCTTGGACGGGGTTCACTACAATGAGCAGTTCTTC
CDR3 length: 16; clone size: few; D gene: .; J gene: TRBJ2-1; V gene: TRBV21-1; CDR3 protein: CASSKDPTGLNNEQFF; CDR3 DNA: TGTGCCAGCAGCAAAGACCCGACAGGGCTTAACAATGAGCAGTTCTTC
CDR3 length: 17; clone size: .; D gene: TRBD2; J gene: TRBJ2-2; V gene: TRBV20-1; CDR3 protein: CSARVALSGGYTGELFF; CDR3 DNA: TGCAGTGCTAGAGTGGCTCTTAGCGGGGGCTACACCGGGGAGCTGTTTTTT
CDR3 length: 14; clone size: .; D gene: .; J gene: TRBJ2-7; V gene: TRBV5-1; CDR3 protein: CASSLQGRDYEQYF; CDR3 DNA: TGCGCCAGCAGCTTGCAGGGTAGAGACTACGAGCAGTACTTC
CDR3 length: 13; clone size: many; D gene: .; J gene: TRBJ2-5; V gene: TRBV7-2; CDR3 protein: CASSYRFQETQYF; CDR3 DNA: TGTGCCAGCAGCTACAGATTTCAAGAGACCCAGTACTTC
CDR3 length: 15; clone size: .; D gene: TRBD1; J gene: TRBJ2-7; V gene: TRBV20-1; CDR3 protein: CSASPPTGARDEQYF; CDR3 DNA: TGCAGTGCTAGCCCTCCAACAGGGGCGAGGGACGAGCAGTACTTC
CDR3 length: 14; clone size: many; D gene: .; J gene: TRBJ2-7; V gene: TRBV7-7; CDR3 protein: CASSVGPQGNEQYF; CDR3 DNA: TGTGCCAGCAGCGTCGGGCCTCAGGGGAACGAGCAGTACTTC
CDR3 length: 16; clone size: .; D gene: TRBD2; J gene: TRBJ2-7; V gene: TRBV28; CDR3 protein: CASSLPPLAGAEEQYF; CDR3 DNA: TGTGCCAGCAGTTTACCTCCACTAGCGGGAGCCGAGGAGCAGTACTTC
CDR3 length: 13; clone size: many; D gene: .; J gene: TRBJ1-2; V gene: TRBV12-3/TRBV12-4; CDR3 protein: CASTLQTVYGYTF; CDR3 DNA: TGTGCCAGCACTCTCCAGACCGTGTATGGCTACACCTTC
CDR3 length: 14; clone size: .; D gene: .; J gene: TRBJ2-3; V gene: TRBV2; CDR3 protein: CASSEARVADTQYF; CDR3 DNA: TGTGCCAGCAGTGAGGCTAGAGTAGCAGATACGCAGTATTTT
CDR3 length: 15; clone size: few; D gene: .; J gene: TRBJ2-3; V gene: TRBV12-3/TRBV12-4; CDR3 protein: CASTPSGTRTDTQYF; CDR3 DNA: TGTGCCAGCACCCCAAGTGGAACTCGCACAGATACGCAGTATTTT
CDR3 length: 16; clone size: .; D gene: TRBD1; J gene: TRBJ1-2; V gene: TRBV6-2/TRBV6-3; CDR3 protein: CASRPAQQGAAYGYTF; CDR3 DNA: TGTGCCAGCAGGCCAGCCCAACAGGGGGCTGCCTATGGCTACACCTTC
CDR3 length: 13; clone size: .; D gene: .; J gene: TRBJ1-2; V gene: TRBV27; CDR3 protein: CASSFFGGRDYTF; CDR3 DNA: TGTGCCAGCAGTTTCTTCGGGGGAAGGGACTACACCTTC
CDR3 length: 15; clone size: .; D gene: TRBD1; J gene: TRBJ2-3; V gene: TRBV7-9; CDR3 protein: CASSSPGQGADTQYF; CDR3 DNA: TGTGCCAGCAGCTCCCCGGGACAGGGGGCAGATACGCAGTATTTT
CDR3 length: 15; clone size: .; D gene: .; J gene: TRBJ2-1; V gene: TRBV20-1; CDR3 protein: CSARGAGQQYNEQFF; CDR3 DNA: TGCAGTGCTAGGGGGGCGGGACAGCAGTACAATGAGCAGTTCTTC
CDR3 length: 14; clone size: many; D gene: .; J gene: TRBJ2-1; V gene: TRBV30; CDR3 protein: CAWSWSALGDEQFF; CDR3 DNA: TGTGCCTGGAGTTGGAGCGCGTTAGGCGATGAGCAGTTCTTC
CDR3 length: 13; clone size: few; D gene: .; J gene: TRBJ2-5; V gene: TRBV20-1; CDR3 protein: CSARSPGLETQYF; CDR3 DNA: TGCAGTGCTAGGAGTCCTGGTTTGGAGACCCAGTACTTC
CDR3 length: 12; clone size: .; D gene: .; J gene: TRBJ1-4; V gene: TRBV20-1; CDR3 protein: CSGSGFDEKLFF; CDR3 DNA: TGCAGTGGGTCAGGGTTTGATGAAAAACTGTTTTTT
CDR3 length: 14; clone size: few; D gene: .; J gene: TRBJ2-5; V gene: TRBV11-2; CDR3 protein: CASSIPTGQETQYF; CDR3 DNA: TGTGCCAGCAGCATCCCGACAGGTCAAGAGACCCAGTACTTT
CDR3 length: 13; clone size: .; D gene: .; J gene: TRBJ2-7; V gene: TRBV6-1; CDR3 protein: CASSEAPPAEQYF; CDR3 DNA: TGTGCCAGCAGTGAAGCGCCGCCCGCCGAGCAGTACTTC
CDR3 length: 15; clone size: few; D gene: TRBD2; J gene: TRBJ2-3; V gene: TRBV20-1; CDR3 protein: CSADKLAGHTDTQYF; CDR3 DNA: TGCAGTGCTGACAAACTAGCGGGCCACACAGATACGCAGTATTTT
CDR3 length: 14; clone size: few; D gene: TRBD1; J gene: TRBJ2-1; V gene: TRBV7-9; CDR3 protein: CASSITGQNNEQFF; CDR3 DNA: TGTGCCAGCAGCATAACGGGACAGAACAATGAGCAGTTCTTC
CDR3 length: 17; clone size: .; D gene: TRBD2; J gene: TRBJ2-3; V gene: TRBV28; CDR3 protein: CASSLPGLAGAGDTQYF; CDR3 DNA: TGTGCCAGCAGTTTACCCGGACTAGCGGGAGCTGGAGATACGCAGTATTTT
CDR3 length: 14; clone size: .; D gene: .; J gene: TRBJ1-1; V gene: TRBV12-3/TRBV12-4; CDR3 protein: CASSYSLKNTEVFF; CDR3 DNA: TGTGCCAGCAGTTATTCCCTCAAGAACACTGAAGTTTTCTTT
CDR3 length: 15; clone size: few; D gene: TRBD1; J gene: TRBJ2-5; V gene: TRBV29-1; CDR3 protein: CSVAGGQARGETQYF; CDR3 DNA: TGCAGCGTTGCTGGAGGACAGGCAAGAGGGGAGACCCAGTACTTC
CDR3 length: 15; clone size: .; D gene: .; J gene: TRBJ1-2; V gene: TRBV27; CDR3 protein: CASSLSRGGSYGYTF; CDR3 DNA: TGTGCCAGCAGTTTGTCGAGGGGGGGGTCGTATGGCTACACCTTC
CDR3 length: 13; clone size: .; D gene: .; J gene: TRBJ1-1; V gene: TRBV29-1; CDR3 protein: CSVQRVMNTEAFF; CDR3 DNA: TGCAGCGTTCAGCGGGTCATGAACACTGAAGCTTTCTTT
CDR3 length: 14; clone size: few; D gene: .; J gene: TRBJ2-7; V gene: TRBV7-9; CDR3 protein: CASSLSGSYHEQYF; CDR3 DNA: TGTGCCAGCAGCTTATCTGGGTCGTATCACGAGCAGTACTTC
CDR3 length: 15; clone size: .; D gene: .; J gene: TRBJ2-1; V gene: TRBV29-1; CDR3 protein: CSVEKVAGIYNEQFF; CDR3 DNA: TGCAGCGTTGAAAAAGTGGCAGGGATCTACAATGAGCAGTTCTTC
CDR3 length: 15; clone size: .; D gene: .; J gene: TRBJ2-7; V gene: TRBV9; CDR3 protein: CASSVDAGPEREQYF; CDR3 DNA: TGTGCCAGCAGCGTAGACGCGGGCCCAGAGCGCGAGCAGTACTTC
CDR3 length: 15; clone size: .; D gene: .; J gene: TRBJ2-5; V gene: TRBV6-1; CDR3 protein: CASSARTVSQETQYF; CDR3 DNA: TGTGCCAGCAGTGCCAGGACCGTATCCCAAGAGACCCAGTACTTC
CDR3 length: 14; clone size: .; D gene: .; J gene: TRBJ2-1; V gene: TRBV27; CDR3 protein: CASSLWGLYNEQFF; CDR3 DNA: TGTGCCAGCAGTTTATGGGGACTTTACAATGAGCAGTTCTTC